Described below is a single TCR beta chain sequence and its context. How the authors handled the data: Reference gene primer amplification gave nucleated cell count estimates. Profiling relied on immunoSEQ multiplex PCR, and the TCRdb table lists in-frame clones only, not all of them. V, J and clone size derive from that table, while D and trimming were established from the DNA sequence. The data hold 120,000 or so clones, with approximately 90% observed a single time. This record comes from a study of blood T cell repertoires in COVID-19. About the study: There were acute and convalescent COVID-19 samples, and they came from the United States, Italy and Spain. From T cells, B-cell-depleted T cells, or PBMCs came the material, which was cDNA or gDNA.

V was pared by 6 bases and J by 2 bases, with 11 bases of the junction left unmatched. The CDR3 loop spans 16 amino acids. Germline CDR1 is SGHDN and CDR2 is FVKESK. Sequencing input: peripheral blood. The rearrangement uses TRBV14 and TRBJ2-7; TRBD2 matches 9 bases. The receptor was isolated from a human donor in a cohort sampled during active COVID-19. The CDR3 DNA sequence: TGTGCCAGCAGTTACCTGACTAGCGGACCAACCTACGAGCAGTACTTC. This gives the protein CASSYLTSGPTYEQYF.